The entry below gives a single TCR beta chain sequence along with its context. Germline-derived CDR1 and CDR2 are MRHNA and SNTAGT. V shed 9 bases, J shed 2 bases, and the junction held 9 bases outside the gene matches. The CDR3 covers 15 residues. The data belong to a study of blood T cell repertoires in COVID-19. Study details: Researchers got acute and convalescent COVID-19 samples from the United States, Italy and Spain. The analysed material was cDNA or gDNA that came from T cells, B-cell-depleted T cells, or PBMCs.

The authors' processing: Using reference gene primer amplification, nucleated cell counts were estimated. Clones were sequenced by immunoSEQ multiplex PCR, and TCRdb holds only the in-frame ones, with some missing. That table furnishes V, J and clone size, whereas the DNA furnished D and trimming. The table records approximately 89,000 clones, 90% to 95% of them present only once. This sequence originates from a human donor with active COVID-19. The donor label of this sample is uncertain. The chain is built from TRBV6-4 and TRBJ2-3, with 9 positions matching TRBD2. Sequences were obtained from peripheral blood. The CDR3 here is CASRLAGVFTDTQYF. CDR3 in DNA: TGTGCCAGTCGATTAGCGGGAGTGTTCACAGATACGCAGTATTTT.